This T cell receptor (beta chain) comes out of a study of T cell repertoires in cytomegalovirus infection. Across the study: In the study, CMV epitopes included recently identified HLA-C-restricted and well-studied HLA-B-restricted ones. In public TCR beta signatures, there were indications of both CMV infection and matching HLA type. Study results and limitations: Within the response measured ex vivo, HLA-C-restricted CMV-specific TCR beta clonotypes were dominant.

TCRdb used MiXCR to reprocess the reads, holding one entry per CDR3 protein. The sample consists of around 430,000 distinct CDR3 sequences, under 55% of them appearing once. With regard to this clonotype: What it recognizes is unknown.

This CDR3 has 15 residues. The germline gives CDR1 LGHNA, CDR2 YSLEER. V was shortened by 2 bases and J by 3 bases, with 14 bases between the two germline ends. V usage is TRBV4-3 and J usage is TRBJ2-7, with D uncertain. Sequencing used cultured PBMCs, obtained from culture after CMV antigen stimulation. This clonotype was sampled from a human donor in good health (CMV status not recorded). Some clones in this sample may be carry-over from other donors' samples. CDR3 DNA sequence: TGCGCCAGCAGCCAAAGATACCTGCCCTACTACGAGCAGTACTTC. Translated, it gives CASSQRYLPYYEQYF.